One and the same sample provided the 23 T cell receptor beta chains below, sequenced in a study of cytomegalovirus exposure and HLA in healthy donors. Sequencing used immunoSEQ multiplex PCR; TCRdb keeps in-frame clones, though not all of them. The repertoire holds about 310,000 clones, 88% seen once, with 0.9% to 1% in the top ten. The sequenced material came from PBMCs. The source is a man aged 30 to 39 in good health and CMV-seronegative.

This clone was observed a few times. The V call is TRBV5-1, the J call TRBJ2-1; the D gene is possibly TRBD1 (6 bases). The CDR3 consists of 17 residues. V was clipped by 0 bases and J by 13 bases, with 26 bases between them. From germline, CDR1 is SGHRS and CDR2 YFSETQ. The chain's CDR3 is CASSLAGQLSTMRSQFF. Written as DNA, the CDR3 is TGCGCCAGCAGCTTGGCAGGACAGCTGTCTACAATGAGGAGTCAGTTCTTC.

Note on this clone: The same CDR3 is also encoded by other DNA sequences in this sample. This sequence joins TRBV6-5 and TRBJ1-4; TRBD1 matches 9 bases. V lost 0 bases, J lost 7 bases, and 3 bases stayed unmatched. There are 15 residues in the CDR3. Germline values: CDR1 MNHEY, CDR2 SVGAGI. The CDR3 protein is CASSYSNRGREKLFF. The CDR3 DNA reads TGTGCCAGCAGTTACTCCAACAGGGGGCGTGAAAAACTGTTTTTT.

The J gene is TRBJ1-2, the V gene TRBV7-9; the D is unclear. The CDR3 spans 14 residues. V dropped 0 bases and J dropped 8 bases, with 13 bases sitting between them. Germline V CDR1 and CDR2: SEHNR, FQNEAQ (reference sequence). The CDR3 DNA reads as TGTGCCAGCAGCTTAGCCGCGGGTGGGGAGGGCTACACCTTC. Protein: CASSLAAGGEGYTF.

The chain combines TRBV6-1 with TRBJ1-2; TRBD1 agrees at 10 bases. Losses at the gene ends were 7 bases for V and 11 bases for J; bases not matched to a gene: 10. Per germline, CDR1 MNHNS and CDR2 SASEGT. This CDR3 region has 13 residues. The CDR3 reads CASTADRGSVYTF. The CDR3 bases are TGTGCCAGCACCGCGGACAGGGGGAGTGTATACACCTTC.

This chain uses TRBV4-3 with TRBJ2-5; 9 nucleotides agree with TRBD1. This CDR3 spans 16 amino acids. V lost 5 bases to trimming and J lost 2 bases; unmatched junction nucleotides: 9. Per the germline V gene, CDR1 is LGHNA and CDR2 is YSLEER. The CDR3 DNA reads TGCGCCAGCAGCACCCGACAGGGGGGTAGGCAAGAGACCCAGTACTTC. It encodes CASSTRQGGRQETQYF.

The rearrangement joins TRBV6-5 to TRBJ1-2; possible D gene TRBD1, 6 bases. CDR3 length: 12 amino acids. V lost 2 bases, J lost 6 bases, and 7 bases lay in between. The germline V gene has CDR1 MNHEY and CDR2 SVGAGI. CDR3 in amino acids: CASSYRGNGYTF. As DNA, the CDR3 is TGTGCCAGCAGTTACAGGGGGAATGGCTACACCTTC.

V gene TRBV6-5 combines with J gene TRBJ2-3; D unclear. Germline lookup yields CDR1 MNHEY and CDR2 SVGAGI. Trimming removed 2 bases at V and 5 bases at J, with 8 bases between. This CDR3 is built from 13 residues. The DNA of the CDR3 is TGTGCCAGCAGTTACCCCTCGGGAGATACGCAGTATTTT. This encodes CASSYPSGDTQYF.

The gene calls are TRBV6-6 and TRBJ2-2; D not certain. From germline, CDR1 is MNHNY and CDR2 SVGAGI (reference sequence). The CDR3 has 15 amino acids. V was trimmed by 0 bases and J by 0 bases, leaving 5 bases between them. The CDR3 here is CASSYSSANTGELFF. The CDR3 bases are TGTGCCAGCAGTTACTCGTCAGCGAACACCGGGGAGCTGTTTTTT.

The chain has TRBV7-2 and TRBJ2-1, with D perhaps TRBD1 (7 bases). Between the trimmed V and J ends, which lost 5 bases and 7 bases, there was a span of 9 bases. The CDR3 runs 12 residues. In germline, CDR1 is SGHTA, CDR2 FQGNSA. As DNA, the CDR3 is TGTGCCAGCAGCCCAGGGGGGAATGAGCAGTTCTTC. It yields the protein CASSPGGNEQFF.

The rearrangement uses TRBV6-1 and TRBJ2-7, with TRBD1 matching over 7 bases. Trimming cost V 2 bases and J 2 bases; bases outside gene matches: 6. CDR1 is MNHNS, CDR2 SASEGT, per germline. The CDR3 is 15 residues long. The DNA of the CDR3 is TGTGCCAGCAGTGAATCGGACGGACAGGCCTACGAGCAGTACTTC. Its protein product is CASSESDGQAYEQYF.

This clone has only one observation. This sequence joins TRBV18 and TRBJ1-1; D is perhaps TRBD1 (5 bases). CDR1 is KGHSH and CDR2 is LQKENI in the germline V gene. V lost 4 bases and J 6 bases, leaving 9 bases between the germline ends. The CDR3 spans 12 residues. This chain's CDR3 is CASSRDRPEAFF. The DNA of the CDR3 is TGTGCCAGCTCACGAGACAGACCTGAAGCTTTCTTT.

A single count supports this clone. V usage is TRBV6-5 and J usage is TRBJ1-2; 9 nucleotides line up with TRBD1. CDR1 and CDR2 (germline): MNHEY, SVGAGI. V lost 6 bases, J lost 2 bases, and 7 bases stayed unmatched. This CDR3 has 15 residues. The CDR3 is CASSRTDRGNYGYTF. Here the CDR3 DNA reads TGTGCCAGCAGCCGGACGGACAGGGGAAACTATGGCTACACCTTC.

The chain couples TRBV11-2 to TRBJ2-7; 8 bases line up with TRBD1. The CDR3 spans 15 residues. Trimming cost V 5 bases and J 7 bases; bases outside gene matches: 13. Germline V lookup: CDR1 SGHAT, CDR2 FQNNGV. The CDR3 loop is CASSVTRTGLQEQYF. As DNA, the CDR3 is TGTGCCAGCAGCGTGACACGGACAGGGTTGCAAGAGCAGTACTTC.

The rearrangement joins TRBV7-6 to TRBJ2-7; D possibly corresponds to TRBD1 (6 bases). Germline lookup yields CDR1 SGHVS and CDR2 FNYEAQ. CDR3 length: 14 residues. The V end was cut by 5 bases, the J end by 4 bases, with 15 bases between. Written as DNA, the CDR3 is TGTGCCAGCAGCCAAGGGACATTCCAATACGAGCAGTACTTC. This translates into CASSQGTFQYEQYF.

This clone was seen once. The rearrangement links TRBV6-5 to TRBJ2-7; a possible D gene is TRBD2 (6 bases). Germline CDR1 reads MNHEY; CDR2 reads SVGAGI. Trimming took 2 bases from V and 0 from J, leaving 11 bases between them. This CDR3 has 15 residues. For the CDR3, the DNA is TGTGCCAGCAGTTACCGGGACTCAGGCTCCTACGAGCAGTACTTC. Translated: CASSYRDSGSYEQYF.

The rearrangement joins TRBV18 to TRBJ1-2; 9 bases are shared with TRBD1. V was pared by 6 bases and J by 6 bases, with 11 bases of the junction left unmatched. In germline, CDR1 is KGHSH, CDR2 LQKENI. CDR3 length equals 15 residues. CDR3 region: CASSRESRQGDGYTF. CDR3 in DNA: TGTGCCAGCTCTCGAGAGTCCCGACAGGGGGATGGCTACACCTTC.

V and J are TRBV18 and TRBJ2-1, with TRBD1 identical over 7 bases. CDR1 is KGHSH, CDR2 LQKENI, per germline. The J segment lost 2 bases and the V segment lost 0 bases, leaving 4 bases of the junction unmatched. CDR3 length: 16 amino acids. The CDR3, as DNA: TGTGCCAGCTCACCACCGACAGGGTATACCTACAATGAGCAGTTCTTC. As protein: CASSPPTGYTYNEQFF.

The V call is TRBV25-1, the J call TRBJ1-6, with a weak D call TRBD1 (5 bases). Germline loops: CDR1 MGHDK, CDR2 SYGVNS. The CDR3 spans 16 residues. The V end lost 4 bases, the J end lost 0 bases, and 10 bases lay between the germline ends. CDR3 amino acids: CASSAIDSSYNSPLHF. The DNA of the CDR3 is TGTGCCAGCAGTGCGATCGACAGCTCCTATAATTCACCCCTCCACTTT.

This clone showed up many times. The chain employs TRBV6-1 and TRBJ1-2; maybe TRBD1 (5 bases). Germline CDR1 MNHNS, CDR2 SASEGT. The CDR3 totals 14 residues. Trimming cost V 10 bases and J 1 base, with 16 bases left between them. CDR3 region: CATLRTSHNYGYTF. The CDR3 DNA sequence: TGTGCCACCTTAAGGACATCACATAACTATGGCTACACCTTC.

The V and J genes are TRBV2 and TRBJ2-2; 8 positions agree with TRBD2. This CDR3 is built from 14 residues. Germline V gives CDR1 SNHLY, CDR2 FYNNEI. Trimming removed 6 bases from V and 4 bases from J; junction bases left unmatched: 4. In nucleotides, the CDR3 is TGTGCCAGCAGACTAGCGGTATCCACCGGGGAGCTGTTTTTT. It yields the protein CASRLAVSTGELFF.

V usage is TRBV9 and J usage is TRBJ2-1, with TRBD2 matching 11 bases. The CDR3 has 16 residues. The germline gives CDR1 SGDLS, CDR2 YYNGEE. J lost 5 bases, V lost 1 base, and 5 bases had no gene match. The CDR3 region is CASSVLAGGHNNEQFF. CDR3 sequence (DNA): TGTGCCAGCAGCGTACTAGCGGGGGGCCATAACAATGAGCAGTTCTTC. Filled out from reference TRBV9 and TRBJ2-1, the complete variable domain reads DSGVTQTPKHLITATGQRVTLRCSPRSGDLSVYWYQQSLDQGLQFLIQYYNGEERAKGNILERFSAQQFPDLHSELNLSSLELGDSALYFCASSVLAGGHNNEQFFGPGTRLTVL.

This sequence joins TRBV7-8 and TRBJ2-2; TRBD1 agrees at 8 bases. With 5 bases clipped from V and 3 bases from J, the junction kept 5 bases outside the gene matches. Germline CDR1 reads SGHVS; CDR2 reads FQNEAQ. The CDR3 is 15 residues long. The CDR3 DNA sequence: TGTGCCAGCAGCCCCGGGACAGGTGACACCGGGGAGCTGTTTTTT. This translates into CASSPGTGDTGELFF.

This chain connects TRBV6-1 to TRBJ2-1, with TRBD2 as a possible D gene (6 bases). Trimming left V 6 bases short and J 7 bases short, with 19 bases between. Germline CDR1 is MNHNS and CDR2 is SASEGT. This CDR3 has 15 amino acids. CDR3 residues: CASRNRDLFQNEQFF. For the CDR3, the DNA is TGTGCCAGCAGGAACCGGGACTTATTTCAAAATGAGCAGTTCTTC.